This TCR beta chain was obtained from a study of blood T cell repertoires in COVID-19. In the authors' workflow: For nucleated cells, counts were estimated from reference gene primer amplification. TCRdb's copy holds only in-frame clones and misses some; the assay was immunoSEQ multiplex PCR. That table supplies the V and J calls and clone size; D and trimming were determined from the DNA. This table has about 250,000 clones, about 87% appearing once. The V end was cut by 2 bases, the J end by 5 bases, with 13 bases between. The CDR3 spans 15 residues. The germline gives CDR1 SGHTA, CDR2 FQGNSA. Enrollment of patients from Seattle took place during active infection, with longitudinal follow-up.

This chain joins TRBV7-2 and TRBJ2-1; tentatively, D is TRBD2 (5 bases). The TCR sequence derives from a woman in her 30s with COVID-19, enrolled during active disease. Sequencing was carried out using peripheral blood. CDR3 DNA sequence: TGTGCCAGCAGCTTAAGCGGTACTAGGAACAATGAGCAGTTCTTC. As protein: CASSLSGTRNNEQFF.